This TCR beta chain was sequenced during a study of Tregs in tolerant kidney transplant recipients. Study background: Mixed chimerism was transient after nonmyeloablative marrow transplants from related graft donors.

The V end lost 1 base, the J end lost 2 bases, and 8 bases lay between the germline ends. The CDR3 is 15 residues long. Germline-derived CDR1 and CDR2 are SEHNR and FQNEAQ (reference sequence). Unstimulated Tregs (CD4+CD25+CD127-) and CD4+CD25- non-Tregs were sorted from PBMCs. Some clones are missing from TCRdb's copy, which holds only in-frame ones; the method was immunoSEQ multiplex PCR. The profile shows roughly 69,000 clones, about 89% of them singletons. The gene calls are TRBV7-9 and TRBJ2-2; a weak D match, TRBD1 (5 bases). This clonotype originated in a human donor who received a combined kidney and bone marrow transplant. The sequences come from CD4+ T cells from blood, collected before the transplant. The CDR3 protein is CASSLVGRNTGELFF. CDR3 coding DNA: TGTGCCAGCAGCTTAGTGGGGCGTAACACCGGGGAGCTGTTTTTT.